This TCR beta chain was sequenced for a study of blood T cell repertoires in COVID-19. Across the whole study: Acute and convalescent COVID-19 samples came from the United States, Italy and Spain. The analysed material was cDNA or gDNA that came from T cells, B-cell-depleted T cells, or PBMCs.

This CDR3 contains 13 residues. Germline lookup yields CDR1 LNHDA and CDR2 SQIVND (reference sequence). V was pared by 6 bases and J by 4 bases, with 10 bases between. As originally analysed: Amplification from reference gene primers served as the basis for estimated nucleated cell counts. Assay: immunoSEQ multiplex PCR; the TCRdb copy retains only in-frame clones and omits some. That table gives V, J and clone size, and the DNA gave D and trimming. The sample holds 650,000 to 800,000 clones, 85% to 90% seen once. The J gene is TRBJ1-5, the V gene TRBV19; maybe TRBD1 (5 bases). The sequence was obtained from a woman under 30 with acute or convalescent COVID-19. Sequencing was carried out using peripheral blood. The CDR3 sequence is CASRMTVNQPQHF. The DNA for the CDR3 is TGTGCCAGTAGGATGACAGTGAATCAGCCCCAGCATTTT.